These 3 T cell receptor beta chains were all obtained from the same sample, sequenced in a study of shared clonotypes between healthy human individuals (dated by TCRdb to about 2020). Library construction relied on the immunoSEQ multiplex PCR assay. Entries here come from immuneACCESS through TCRdb and include only in-frame sequences with V and J called. Some clones fail to appear in such tables; in the studies checked, an unresolved V gene covers under half of the shortfall, and the cause of the remainder is unknown. The sample table contains fewer than 1.6 million clones; only one count was recorded for approximately 98.5% of them. Over 0.3% of the sample is taken by the ten largest. Sequencing used naive CD4+ T cells sorted from blood. The cell subset or site label for this specimen denotes: CD45RA+ positively selected. These receptors originate from a man younger than 40 in good health.

The gene calls are TRBV2 and TRBJ1-2; D uncertain. The CDR3 contains 13 residues. With 5 bases removed from V and 4 bases from J, the gap between germline ends came to 11 bases. Germline-derived CDR1 and CDR2 are SNHLY and FYNNEI. CDR3 nucleotides: TGTGCCAGCAGTTCAACAGTTAGCTATGGCTACACCTTC. This encodes CASSSTVSYGYTF. Combining the CDR3 with reference TRBV2 and TRBJ1-2 gives the whole variable domain EPEVTQTPSHQVTQMGQEVILRCVPISNHLYFYWYRQILGQKVEFLVSFYNNEISEKSEIFDDQFSVERPDGSNFTLKIRSTKLEDSAMYFCASSSTVSYGYTFGSGTRLTVV.

The CDR3: CASSYDRANQPQHF. The CDR3 DNA is TGTGCCAGCAGCTACGACAGGGCGAATCAGCCCCAGCATTTT. The chain carries TRBV5-5 and TRBJ1-5; 7 bases agree with TRBD1. The ends lost 3 bases at V and 4 bases at J; junction bases unmatched: 4. Germline CDR1 is SGHKS and CDR2 is YYEKEE (reference sequence). There are 14 residues in the CDR3.

The chain recombines TRBV12-5 with TRBJ2-1; 14 bases are shared with TRBD2. Unmatched junction bases numbered 3, after V lost 2 bases and J lost 3 bases. The CDR3 covers 17 residues. CDR1 LGHNT and CDR2 FRNRAP come from the germline V gene. The CDR3: CASGLPGTSGSYNEQFF. DNA for the CDR3: TGTGCTAGTGGTTTGCCTGGGACTAGCGGGAGCTACAATGAGCAGTTCTTC. The whole variable domain, filled in from reference TRBV12-5 and TRBJ2-1, reads DARVTQTPRHKVTEMGQEVTMRCQPILGHNTVFWYRQTMMQGLELLAYFRNRAPLDDSGMPKDRFSAEMPDATLATLKIQPSEPRDSAVYFCASGLPGTSGSYNEQFFGPGTRLTVL.